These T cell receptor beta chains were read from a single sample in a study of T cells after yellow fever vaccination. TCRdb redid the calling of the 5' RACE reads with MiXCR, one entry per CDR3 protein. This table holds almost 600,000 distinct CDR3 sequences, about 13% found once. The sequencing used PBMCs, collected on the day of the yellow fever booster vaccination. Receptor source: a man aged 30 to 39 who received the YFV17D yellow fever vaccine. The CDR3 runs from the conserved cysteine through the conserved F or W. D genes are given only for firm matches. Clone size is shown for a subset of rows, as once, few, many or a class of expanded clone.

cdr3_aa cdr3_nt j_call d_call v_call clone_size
CASSPFGREGKNEQFF TGTGCCAGCAGTCCCTTCGGGAGGGAGGGAAAGAATGAGCAGTTCTTC TRBJ2-1 TRBD2 TRBV12-3/TRBV12-4 .
CASSLLMAGTDTQYF TGTGCCAGCAGCTTATTAATGGCGGGCACAGATACGCAGTATTTT TRBJ2-3 . TRBV7-2 few
CASSLRRTPEAFF TGTGCCAGCAGCTTACGTCGGACACCTGAAGCTTTCTTT TRBJ1-1 . TRBV7-3 few
CASSPPPANNEQFF TGTGCCAGCAGCCCCCCTCCGGCGAACAATGAGCAGTTCTTC TRBJ2-1 . TRBV7-9 few
CSVGHAGRACNEQFF TGCAGCGTTGGGCATGCCGGGAGGGCTTGCAATGAGCAGTTCTTC TRBJ2-1 TRBD2 TRBV29-1 .
CATSRDPGLAGELFF TGTGCCACCAGCAGAGATCCCGGACTAGCCGGGGAGCTGTTTTTT TRBJ2-2 TRBD2 TRBV15 .
CASSISRGNYGYTF TGTGCCAGCAGCATTTCGAGAGGCAACTATGGCTACACCTTC TRBJ1-2 . TRBV7-2 .
CASSRGLAGGETQYF TGTGCCAGCAGCCGGGGACTAGCGGGAGGGGAGACCCAGTACTTC TRBJ2-5 TRBD2 TRBV5-4 many
CSAAGDSYEQYF TGCAGCGCAGCAGGGGACTCCTACGAGCAGTACTTC TRBJ2-7 . TRBV29-1 few
CASLRTVNTEAFF TGTGCCAGCTTGAGGACGGTGAACACTGAAGCTTTCTTT TRBJ1-1 . TRBV6-1 many
CASSQAITQETQYF TGTGCCAGCAGCCAGGCGATAACACAAGAGACCCAGTACTTC TRBJ2-5 . TRBV3-1 few
CASNLGQFEQYF TGTGCCAGCAACCTTGGGCAGTTCGAGCAGTACTTC TRBJ2-7 . TRBV11-2 few
CSARAGTVLLYEQYF TGCAGTGCTAGAGCCGGGACCGTTTTACTCTACGAGCAGTACTTC TRBJ2-7 . TRBV20-1 .
CASSFEALRDTQYF TGTGCCAGCAGTTTTGAGGCACTTCGAGATACGCAGTATTTT TRBJ2-3 . TRBV28 .
CSARGRGRNEKLFF TGCAGTGCCAGGGGCAGAGGGAGGAATGAAAAACTGTTTTTT TRBJ1-4 . TRBV20-1 .
CASSVPGGQAGDPSSEQFF TGTGCCAGCAGTGTCCCAGGGGGCCAGGCGGGAGATCCCTCGAGTGAGCAGTTCTTC TRBJ2-1 . TRBV25-1 many
CSANGGGTGAKSYGYTF TGCAGTGCTAACGGCGGGGGAACAGGGGCGAAAAGCTATGGCTACACCTTC TRBJ1-2 TRBD1 TRBV20-1 .
CASSLIQEQFF TGTGCCAGCAGCTTGATTCAGGAGCAGTTCTTC TRBJ2-1 . TRBV5-6 .
CSVLWETTNEKLFF TGCAGTGTCCTCTGGGAGACAACTAATGAAAAACTGTTTTTT TRBJ1-4 . TRBV20-1 many
CASSVGTGGFETQYF TGTGCCAGCAGCGTCGGGACAGGGGGCTTTGAGACCCAGTACTTC TRBJ2-5 TRBD1 TRBV9 few
CANRDVNYGYTF TGTGCCAACCGGGACGTTAACTATGGCTACACCTTC TRBJ1-2 . TRBV28 .
CAWMRQSYTEAFF TGTGCCTGGATGAGACAGAGTTACACTGAAGCTTTCTTT TRBJ1-1 . TRBV30 .
CSALSGPFGANVLTF TGCAGCGCACTTAGTGGACCCTTCGGGGCCAACGTCCTGACTTTC TRBJ2-6 . TRBV29-1 .
CASRWGLQETQYF TGTGCCAGCAGGTGGGGCCTCCAAGAGACCCAGTACTTC TRBJ2-5 . TRBV5-6 few
CASSDTRQGWKLFF TGTGCCAGCAGTGATACCCGACAGGGTTGGAAACTGTTTTTT TRBJ1-4 TRBD1 TRBV28 .
CASSLSRAGRRTGELFF TGCGCCAGCAGCTTGAGTCGGGCAGGGAGACGTACCGGGGAGCTGTTTTTT TRBJ2-2 . TRBV5-1 many
CASSFFRTSGRQETQYF TGTGCCAGCAGCTTCTTCCGGACTAGCGGGAGACAAGAGACCCAGTACTTC TRBJ2-5 TRBD2 TRBV7-9 .
CASSLTGTPREKLFF TGCGCCAGCAGCTTGACCGGGACGCCTAGGGAAAAACTGTTTTTT TRBJ1-4 . TRBV5-1 few
CASSGGSQGYEQYF TGTGCCAGCAGTGGGGGGTCACAGGGGTACGAGCAGTACTTC TRBJ2-7 . TRBV12-3/TRBV12-4 .
CASSPTSGAGELFF TGTGCCAGCTCACCTACATCTGGGGCCGGGGAGCTGTTTTTT TRBJ2-2 . TRBV18 .
CASSPGQGGTDTQYF TGTGCCAGCAGTCCGGGACAGGGTGGCACAGATACGCAGTATTTT TRBJ2-3 TRBD1 TRBV12-3/TRBV12-4 .
CSALRTDYVQYF TGCAGTGCTTTACGGACCGATTACGTGCAGTACTTC TRBJ2-7 . TRBV20-1 .
CASSQDTGGTGYTDTQYF TGCGCCAGCAGCCAAGATACCGGGGGCACAGGGTACACAGATACGCAGTATTTT TRBJ2-3 . TRBV4-3 .
CAWTRTGAAEAFF TGTGCCTGGACCCGGACAGGGGCGGCTGAAGCTTTCTTT TRBJ1-1 TRBD1 TRBV30 few
CSVDSGAGELFF TGCAGCGTTGATTCCGGGGCCGGGGAGCTGTTTTTT TRBJ2-2 . TRBV29-1 many
CASRGTGELFF TGTGCCAGCAGGGGCACCGGGGAGCTGTTTTTT TRBJ2-2 . TRBV6-5 few
CATGGLAGGRSSYEQYF TGTGCCACCGGGGGTCTAGCGGGAGGCCGTAGCTCCTACGAGCAGTACTTC TRBJ2-7 TRBD2 TRBV15 .
CASSVGTSSGELFF TGTGCCAGCAGCGTGGGGACTAGCTCCGGGGAGCTGTTTTTT TRBJ2-2 TRBD2 TRBV7-9 few
CASSREAVAKNIQYF TGTGCCAGCAGTCGAGAGGCGGTGGCCAAAAACATTCAGTACTTC TRBJ2-4 . TRBV6-2/TRBV6-3 few
CSARGREDYNEQLF TGCAGTGCTAGAGGGCGGGAGGACTACAATGAGCAGTTATTC TRBJ2-1 TRBD2 TRBV20-1 .
CASSRQAQKGIEQYF TGTGCCAGCAGTCGACAGGCCCAGAAGGGGATCGAGCAGTACTTC TRBJ2-7 . TRBV7-8 many
CASSFPSGYQETQYF TGTGCCAGCAGCTTTCCTAGCGGTTACCAAGAGACCCAGTACTTC TRBJ2-5 TRBD2 TRBV7-2 few
CASSSGLAGALGTQYF TGTGCCAGCAGTTCGGGACTAGCGGGAGCCTTGGGTACGCAGTATTTT TRBJ2-3 TRBD2 TRBV12-3/TRBV12-4 .
CASSDRDQPQHF TGTGCCAGCAGTGACCGGGATCAGCCCCAGCATTTT TRBJ1-5 . TRBV12-3/TRBV12-4 .
CASRDRTSGSHEQYF TGTGCCTCCCGGGATAGGACTAGCGGGAGCCACGAGCAGTACTTC TRBJ2-7 TRBD2 TRBV6-1 .
CASSLGVATYTDTQYF TGTGCCAGCAGTTTAGGAGTCGCGACCTACACAGATACGCAGTATTTT TRBJ2-3 . TRBV28 .
CSARDLEVVRETQYF TGCAGTGCTAGAGATTTGGAAGTAGTCCGAGAGACCCAGTACTTC TRBJ2-5 . TRBV20-1 few
CSASLAVNTEAFF TGCAGTGCTAGCCTAGCAGTAAACACTGAAGCTTTCTTT TRBJ1-1 . TRBV20-1 .
CATSGLLTSGVETQYF TGTGCCACCAGTGGATTATTGACTAGCGGTGTGGAGACCCAGTACTTC TRBJ2-5 TRBD2 TRBV24-1 few
CASTPQAGIGTGYKVGNSPLHF TGTGCCAGCACCCCGCAGGCAGGAATCGGGACAGGGTACAAGGTTGGAAATTCACCCCTCCACTTT TRBJ1-6 TRBD1 TRBV6-2/TRBV6-3 few
CSARDKTGLGDLNEQFF TGCAGTGCTAGAGATAAGACGGGACTAGGGGACCTCAATGAGCAGTTCTTC TRBJ2-1 TRBD2 TRBV20-1 many
CASSQEGQQETQYF TGTGCCAGCAGCCAAGAGGGACAGCAAGAGACCCAGTACTTC TRBJ2-5 TRBD1 TRBV14 few
CASSFSYEQFF TGCGCCAGCAGCTTTAGCTATGAGCAGTTCTTC TRBJ2-1 . TRBV5-1 many
CATSRSPGLAVLQYF TGTGCCACCAGCAGATCTCCGGGACTAGCGGTCCTCCAGTACTTC TRBJ2-5 TRBD2 TRBV15 .
CSARDGGDPGNEQFF TGCAGTGCTAGAGATGGGGGCGACCCTGGGAATGAGCAGTTCTTC TRBJ2-1 . TRBV20-1 .